Below, one TCR beta chain is given with its context. Repertoires were generated with immunoSEQ multiplex PCR, while TCRdb's copy carries only in-frame clones and drops some. In the table there are some 500,000 clones, 77% of which are singletons. This sample was included in a study of shared clonotypes between healthy human individuals. Across the study: Aged 18 to 49, the donors were two women and three men.

The V end was cut by 1 base, the J end by 3 bases, with 4 bases between. The CDR3 consists of 12 residues. CDR1 is GTSNPN and CDR2 is SVGIG in the germline V gene (reference sequence). Every donor, a Caucasian adult, lived in Nashville, Tennessee. Genomic DNA for unsorted samples, which was extracted with the QIAamp DNA Blood Mini kit, came from roughly 100 million PBMCs. This receptor was taken from a woman between 40 and 50 years old in good health. Some clones in this sample may be carry-over from other donors' samples. The chain recombines TRBV30 with TRBJ1-3; D gene unclear. Source material: PBMCs. The CDR3 DNA is TGTGCCTGGAGTGAAGTTGGAAACACCATATATTTT. Translating it yields CAWSEVGNTIYF.